A selection of T cell receptor beta chains follows, all from one sample in a study of blood T cells in healthy people across ages. TCRdb called the 5' RACE reads again in MiXCR, with one record for every CDR3 protein. The sample carries under 750,000 distinct CDR3 sequences, roughly 48% recorded once. The sample was blood. These receptors were obtained from an elderly man in good health. CDR3s include the opening cysteine and the closing phenylalanine or tryptophan. The D gene is left open where the match is weak. Not all rows give a size; the values are once, few, many and, for expanded clones, a class.

d_call	clone_size	v_call	j_call	cdr3_nt	cdr3_aa
NA	NA	TRBV9	TRBJ2-1	TGTGCCAGCAGGGCGGGGAACAATGAGCAGTTCTTC	CASRAGNNEQFF
NA	NA	TRBV7-6	TRBJ2-7	TGTGCCAGCAGCACCCAAGACAGGCCCCACTACGAGCAGTACTTC	CASSTQDRPHYEQYF
NA	NA	TRBV6-2/TRBV6-3	TRBJ2-5	TGTGCCAGCAGTTGGGTCCAAGAGACCCAGTACTTC	CASSWVQETQYF
NA	NA	TRBV12-3/TRBV12-4	TRBJ2-7	TGTGCCAGCAGTTTGAAAGCCGGGACCGCTGCCTACGAGCAGTACTTC	CASSLKAGTAAYEQYF
NA	many	TRBV7-2	TRBJ2-5	TGTGCCAGCAGTTTAGGACTTGCGGGAGAGACCCAGTACTTC	CASSLGLAGETQYF
NA	NA	TRBV4-1	TRBJ2-1	TGCGCCAGCAGCTCTCGGACAGCCTCCTACAATGAGCAGTTCTTC	CASSSRTASYNEQFF
NA	many	TRBV21-1	TRBJ1-5	TGTGCCAGCAGCAATCCGGCCGCAGGGGGGTATAGCAATCAGCCCCAGCATTTT	CASSNPAAGGYSNQPQHF
TRBD2	NA	TRBV6-2/TRBV6-3	TRBJ2-7	TGTGCCGGCAGTGCCCCCAGACTAGCGGCAGGCCAACCCTACGAGCAGTACTTC	CAGSAPRLAAGQPYEQYF
NA	few	TRBV7-2	TRBJ2-7	TGTGCCAGCAGCTTAGCGCGGTGGGAGCAGTACTTC	CASSLARWEQYF
TRBD2	NA	TRBV5-1	TRBJ2-7	TGCGCCAGCAGCTTGAGCCGGGACTACTCCTACGAGCAGTACTTC	CASSLSRDYSYEQYF
TRBD1	few	TRBV28	TRBJ2-3	TGTGCCAGCAGTTTACAGCAGGGGGCAGATACGCAGTATTTT	CASSLQQGADTQYF
NA	few	TRBV9	TRBJ2-3	TGTGCCAGCAGCACCAGGACAAGCACAGATACGCAGTATTTT	CASSTRTSTDTQYF
NA	NA	TRBV6-5	TRBJ2-7	TGTGCCAGCAGTTACTCGGGAAGGACTGGCTACGAGCAGTACTTC	CASSYSGRTGYEQYF
TRBD1	NA	TRBV7-9	TRBJ1-2	TGTGCCAGCAGCTTAGCGCTGGGGGACAGGTCTCGTAACTATGGCTACACCTTC	CASSLALGDRSRNYGYTF
TRBD2	few	TRBV20-1	TRBJ2-5	TGCAGTGCTAATCCCCCTTGGGGCGGGAGTCAAGAGACCCAGTACTTC	CSANPPWGGSQETQYF
NA	NA	TRBV3-1	TRBJ2-1	TGTGCCAGCAGCCACGGACGGGGGCTCAACAATGAGCAGTTCTTC	CASSHGRGLNNEQFF
NA	NA	TRBV28	TRBJ1-5	TGTGCCAGCAGCCCGATCTCGTTTGGGAGGGTTCAGCCCCAGCATTTT	CASSPISFGRVQPQHF
NA	NA	TRBV27	TRBJ2-5	TGTGCCAGCAGTCCCTACGGACGGGGGACAGAGACACTGTCGGCCCAGTACTTC	CASSPYGRGTETLSAQYF
NA	NA	TRBV6-2/TRBV6-3	TRBJ1-5	TGTGCCAGCATGGGTTCGGGGAATCAGCCCCAGCATTTT	CASMGSGNQPQHF
TRBD2	NA	TRBV20-1	TRBJ2-2	TGCAGTGCTAGAGGACGGGGGGGGACGACCGGGGAGCTGTTTTTT	CSARGRGGTTGELFF
TRBD2	NA	TRBV6-2/TRBV6-3	TRBJ2-5	TGTGCCAGCAGGGACCTAGCGGACCAAGAGACCCAGTACTTC	CASRDLADQETQYF
TRBD1	NA	TRBV7-3	TRBJ1-1	TGTGCCAGCAGCCCCGGACAGGGGGGGAGGACTGAAGCTTTCTTT	CASSPGQGGRTEAFF
NA	NA	TRBV7-8	TRBJ2-7	TGTGCCAGCAGCTTAGCCGGGACACCCGGGAGCTACGAGCAGTACTTC	CASSLAGTPGSYEQYF
NA	many	TRBV6-5	TRBJ1-1	TGTGCCAGCAGTTCTTCAGGCGGGGGCACTGAAGCTTTCTTT	CASSSSGGGTEAFF
TRBD1	many	TRBV6-6	TRBJ2-5	TGTGCCAGCAGGGGGGACAGACAAGAGACCCAGTACTTC	CASRGDRQETQYF
NA	many	TRBV6-5	TRBJ2-2	TGTGCCAGCAGTTCTCGCGTAGACGTCGGGTATACCGGGGAGCTGTTTTTT	CASSSRVDVGYTGELFF
NA	NA	TRBV28	TRBJ2-5	TGTGCCAGCAGCGGGAGCCAAGAGACCCAGTACTTC	CASSGSQETQYF
TRBD1	NA	TRBV29-1	TRBJ1-2	TGCAGCGTTGAACCGCAGGGGGTCGGGTTCGATGGCTACACCTTC	CSVEPQGVGFDGYTF
NA	NA	TRBV7-9	TRBJ1-1	TGTGCCAGCAGCTTAGCTTCAACAGGGCTGAACACTGAAGCTTTCTTT	CASSLASTGLNTEAFF
NA	NA	TRBV12-3/TRBV12-4	TRBJ2-6	TGTGCCAGCAGTCCCCGAGGCCAGGGAGGTTCTGGGGCCAACGTCCTGACTTTC	CASSPRGQGGSGANVLTF
NA	NA	TRBV7-2	TRBJ2-5	TGTGCCAGCAGCTGGCGTATTGGGTTAGAGACCCAGTACTTC	CASSWRIGLETQYF
TRBD1	NA	TRBV7-9	TRBJ1-2	TGTGCCAGCAGCTTCTCGACAGGGGGCTACACCTTC	CASSFSTGGYTF
NA	few	TRBV3-1	TRBJ2-6	TGTGCCAGCAGCTCCCTCGGGGCCAACGTCCTGACTTTC	CASSSLGANVLTF
TRBD2	few	TRBV7-2	TRBJ2-1	TGTGCCAGCAGCTTAGGGGGACTAGCGGGACCCTTAGGAGAGCAGTTCTTC	CASSLGGLAGPLGEQFF
TRBD2	NA	TRBV20-1	TRBJ2-5	TGCGGCACGGTTGCGGGAGGGCCTAAAGAGACCCAGTACTTC	CGTVAGGPKETQYF
NA	NA	TRBV6-6	TRBJ1-1	TGTGCCAGCGGGTGCCCGAACACTGAAGCTTTCTTT	CASGCPNTEAFF
NA	NA	TRBV12-3/TRBV12-4	TRBJ2-1	TGTGCCAGCACCTTGAGGCAGGGAGGCAATGAGCAGTTCTTC	CASTLRQGGNEQFF
NA	NA	TRBV2	TRBJ1-2	TGTGCCAGCAGTGAGGGGAGACATGATGCCTACACCTTC	CASSEGRHDAYTF
TRBD2	few	TRBV4-3	TRBJ2-3	TGCGCCAGCAGCCAAGAAGGTAGCGGGGGTTATACGCAGTATTTT	CASSQEGSGGYTQYF
NA	NA	TRBV20-1	TRBJ2-5	TGCAGTGCCGAACAGGGACTTGTGGAGCAGTACTTC	CSAEQGLVEQYF
NA	NA	TRBV6-2/TRBV6-3	TRBJ2-7	TGTGCCAGCAGTGTCGACAGAGCCTACGAGCAGTACTTC	CASSVDRAYEQYF
NA	few	TRBV30	TRBJ1-1	TGTGCCTGGAGGCGGCAGCCGAACACTGAAGCTTTCTTT	CAWRRQPNTEAFF
NA	NA	TRBV7-2	TRBJ1-1	TGTGCCAGCCAAGATAGGCCGAACACTGAAGCTTTCTTT	CASQDRPNTEAFF
NA	NA	TRBV21-1	TRBJ1-1	TGTGCCAGCAGCAAATCCCCCTCGGGACAGGGTACTGAAGCTTTCTTT	CASSKSPSGQGTEAFF
NA	once	TRBV7-3	TRBJ1-1	TGTGCCAGCAGCTTAGGGGTCGCGAACACTGAAGCTTTCTTT	CASSLGVANTEAFF
NA	once	TRBV18	TRBJ1-4	TGTGCCAGCTCTCGAGGAGGTGCAGCAACTAATGAAAAACTGTTTTTT	CASSRGGAATNEKLFF
TRBD1	NA	TRBV6-6	TRBJ2-5	TGTGCCAGCAGTTACAAGACAGGGGGGGGTTCTGGGGAGACCCAGTACTTC	CASSYKTGGGSGETQYF
TRBD1	NA	TRBV4-1	TRBJ2-3	TGCGCCAGCAGCCAAGACCCACCGGGACAGGGGACAGATACGCAGTATTTT	CASSQDPPGQGTDTQYF
NA	NA	TRBV20-1	TRBJ2-7	TGCAGTGCTAGGGGGTACGAGCAGTACTTC	CSARGYEQYF
TRBD1	NA	TRBV30	TRBJ1-2	TGTGCGTGGGGACAGCAGGGGCTTGGTGGCTACACCTTC	CAWGQQGLGGYTF
NA	few	TRBV7-2	TRBJ2-3	TGTGCCAGCAGCTTGGGACCCTGGGTCACAGATACGCAGTATTTT	CASSLGPWVTDTQYF
NA	NA	TRBV2	TRBJ2-3	TGTGCCAGCAGCTCCCAGGGTTTCCCAGATACGCAGTATTTT	CASSSQGFPDTQYF
TRBD2	NA	TRBV14	TRBJ2-1	TGTGCCAGCAGCCAAGCAGCGGGGGGGCGTGAGCAGTTCTTC	CASSQAAGGREQFF
NA	many	TRBV29-1	TRBJ2-1	TGCAGCGTTGACGGCCGGACATTCAATGAGCAGTTCTTC	CSVDGRTFNEQFF
NA	NA	TRBV29-1	TRBJ2-5	TGCAGCGTTCTTGTGGGACGGCAAGAGATCCAGTACTTC	CSVLVGRQEIQYF
NA	NA	TRBV7-9	TRBJ1-1	TGTGCCAGCAGCTTAGGGGCCAGGTGGCGGGACACTGAAGCTTTCTTT	CASSLGARWRDTEAFF